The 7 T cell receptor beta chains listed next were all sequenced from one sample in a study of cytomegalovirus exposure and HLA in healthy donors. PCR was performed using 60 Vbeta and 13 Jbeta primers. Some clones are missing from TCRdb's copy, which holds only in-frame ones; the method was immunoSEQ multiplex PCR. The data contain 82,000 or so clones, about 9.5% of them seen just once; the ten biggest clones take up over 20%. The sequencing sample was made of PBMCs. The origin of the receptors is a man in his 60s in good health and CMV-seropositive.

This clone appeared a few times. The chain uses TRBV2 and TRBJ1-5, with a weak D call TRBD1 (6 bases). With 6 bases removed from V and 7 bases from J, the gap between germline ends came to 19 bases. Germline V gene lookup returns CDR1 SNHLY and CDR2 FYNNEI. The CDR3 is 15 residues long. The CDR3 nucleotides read TGTGCCAGCAGCCGGACAGACGGGCGTTACCAGCCCCAGCATTTT. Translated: CASSRTDGRYQPQHF.

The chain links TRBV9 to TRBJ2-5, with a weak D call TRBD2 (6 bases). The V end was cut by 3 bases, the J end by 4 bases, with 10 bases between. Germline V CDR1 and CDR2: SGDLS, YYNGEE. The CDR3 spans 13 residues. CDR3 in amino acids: CASSADSGETQYF. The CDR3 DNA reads TGTGCCAGCAGCGCGGATAGCGGAGAGACCCAGTACTTC. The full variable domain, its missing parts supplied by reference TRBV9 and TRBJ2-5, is DSGVTQTPKHLITATGQRVTLRCSPRSGDLSVYWYQQSLDQGLQFLIQYYNGEERAKGNILERFSAQQFPDLHSELNLSSLELGDSALYFCASSADSGETQYFGPGTRLLVL.

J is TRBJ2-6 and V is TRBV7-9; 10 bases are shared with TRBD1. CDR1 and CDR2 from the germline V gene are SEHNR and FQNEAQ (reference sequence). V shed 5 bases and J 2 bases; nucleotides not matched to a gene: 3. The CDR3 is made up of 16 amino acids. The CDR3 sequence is CASSPGQGAGANVLTF. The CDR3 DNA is TGTGCCAGCAGCCCCGGACAGGGGGCTGGGGCCAACGTCCTGACTTTC.

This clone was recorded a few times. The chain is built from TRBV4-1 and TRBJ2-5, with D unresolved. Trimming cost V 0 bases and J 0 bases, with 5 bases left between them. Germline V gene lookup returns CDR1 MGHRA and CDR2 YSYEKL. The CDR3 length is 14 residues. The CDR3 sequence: CASSQDLYQETQYF. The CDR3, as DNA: TGCGCCAGCAGCCAAGACTTGTACCAAGAGACCCAGTACTTC.

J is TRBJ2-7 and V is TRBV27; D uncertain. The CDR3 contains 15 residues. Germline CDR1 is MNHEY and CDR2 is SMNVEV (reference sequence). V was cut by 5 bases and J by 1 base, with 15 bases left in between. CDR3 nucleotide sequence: TGTGCCAGCAGTCCCTATATGCTATCGTCCTACGAGCAGTACTTC. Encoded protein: CASSPYMLSSYEQYF.

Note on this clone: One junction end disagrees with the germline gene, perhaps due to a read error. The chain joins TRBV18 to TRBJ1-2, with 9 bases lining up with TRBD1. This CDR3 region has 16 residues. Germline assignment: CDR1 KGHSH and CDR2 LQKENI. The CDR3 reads CASSTRQGGRADGYNF. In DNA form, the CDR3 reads TGTGCCAGCTCAACACGACAGGGGGGAAGGGCCGATGGCTACAACTTC.

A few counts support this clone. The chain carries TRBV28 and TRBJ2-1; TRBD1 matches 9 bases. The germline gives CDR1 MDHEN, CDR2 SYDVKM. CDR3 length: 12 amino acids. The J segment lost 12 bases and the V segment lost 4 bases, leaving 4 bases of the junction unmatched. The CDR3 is CASSYRGRGQFF. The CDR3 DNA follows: TGTGCCAGCAGTTACAGGGGGCGGGGGCAGTTCTTC.